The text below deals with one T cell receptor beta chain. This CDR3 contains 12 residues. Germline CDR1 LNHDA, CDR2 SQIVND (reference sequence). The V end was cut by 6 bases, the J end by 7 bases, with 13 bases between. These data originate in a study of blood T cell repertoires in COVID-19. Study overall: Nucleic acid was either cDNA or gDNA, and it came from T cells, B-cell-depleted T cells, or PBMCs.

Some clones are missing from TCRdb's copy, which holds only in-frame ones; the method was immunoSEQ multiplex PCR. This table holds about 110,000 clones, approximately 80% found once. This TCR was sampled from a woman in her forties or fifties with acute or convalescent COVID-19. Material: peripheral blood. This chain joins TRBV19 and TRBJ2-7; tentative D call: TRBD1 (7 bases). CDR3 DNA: TGTGCCAGTAGCAAGACAGGGAGGGAGCAGTACTTC. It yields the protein CASSKTGREQYF.